What follows describes a single T cell receptor beta chain. Its antigen is unknown. Since a much larger clone is just one base distant, this may be a read error. The sample comes from a study of T cell repertoires in cytomegalovirus infection. V gave up 2 bases and J gave up 1 base, with 11 bases separating them. The CDR3 runs to 16 residues. The germline CDR1 and CDR2 sequences are SNHLY and FYNNEI. Study conclusions and caveats: In two of eight donors, the top clonotype was HLA-C-restricted CMV-specific.

MiXCR was run by TCRdb on the reads, yielding one entry per CDR3 protein. The table lists 450,000 to 550,000 distinct CDR3 sequences, approximately 15% of them singletons. The clonotype comes from a human donor in good health (CMV status not recorded). Some clones in this sample may be carry-over from other donors' samples. Sequencing was performed on CD8+ T cells from PBMCs. The V and J genes are TRBV2 and TRBJ2-2; the D is unclear. The CDR3 coding sequence is TGTGCCAGCAGTGAAAGACCCCAGGTGAACACCGGGGAGCTGTTTTTT. As protein: CASSERPQVNTGELFF.